This T cell receptor beta chain emerged from a study of technical replicates of blood from a handful of donors (dated by TCRdb to about 2017). Taken from cysteine to phenylalanine, the CDR3 has 13 residues. The kept DNA is CDR3 alone, 39 bases in frame from the first base. Based on the germline V gene, the CDR1 and CDR2 sequences are MDHEN and SYDVKM. The germline ends are 15 bases apart after V is trimmed by 5 bases and J by 7 bases. This clone occurred once. Its antigen target is currently unknown. No quality values exist for individual bases; no much larger clone is one base distant. Library construction relied on the immunoSEQ multiplex PCR assay. TCRdb carries this immuneACCESS record with in-frame sequences only. Its versions omit some clonotypes, under half of them owing to an unresolved V gene in the studies checked, with the rest unexplained. In this sample the table shows tens of thousands of clones, approximately 94% of which occur a single time. 0.2% to 0.3% of the sample is in the top ten clones.

The clonotype comes from a human donor in good health. Material for sequencing was T cells isolated from PBMCs. This chain is built from TRBV28 and TRBJ2-7; the D gene is perhaps TRBD2, on 6 matching bases. The encoded CDR3 is CASSPAGPREQYF. The nucleotides read TGTGCCAGCAGTCCGGCGGGGCCGCGGGAGCAGTACTTC.